These 19 T cell receptor beta chains share one sample of origin, sequenced in a study of T-cell reconstitution after alpha-beta-depleted transplantation in children (dated by TCRdb to the mid-2010s). The library was produced with PCR. The sequencer listed for this sample is Illumina HiSeq 2500. TCR library preparation used molecular barcoding, with unique molecular identifiers applied to normalize quantification of the TCRbeta repertoire. In TCRdb, the public reads were trimmed at Q25 with fastp and aligned with MiXCR, with productive beta chains retained. Duplicate CDR3 protein sequences are folded into a single record with the most common DNA and genes. The sample table records 350,000 to 400,000 distinct CDR3 sequences; about a fifth of these occur just once. Less than 4.5% of the sample is taken by the ten largest. The material was PBMCs from the stem cell graft donor, obtained from the stem cell graft. All receptors come from a human donor who donated a stem cell graft to a child with acute myeloid leukemia.

Ten or more counts support this clonotype. The chain couples TRBV7-2 to TRBJ2-3; D not resolved. CDR3 length: 16 residues. V lost 0 bases and J 2 bases, leaving 12 bases between the germline ends. Germline assignment: CDR1 SGHTA and CDR2 FQGNSA. The CDR3 protein is CASSLAPLPNTDTQYF. CDR3 bases: TGTGCCAGCAGCTTAGCCCCACTACCCAACACAGATACGCAGTATTTT.

At least ten counts were recorded for this clonotype. The CDR3 bases are TGCAGTGCTAGAGTCGCCAGTCTAAATCAGCCCCAGCATTTT. It is translated as CSARVASLNQPQHF. V gene TRBV20-1 combines with J gene TRBJ1-5; no definite D call. There are 14 residues in the CDR3. The V and J ends lost 1 base and 4 bases respectively, with 11 bases between them. Germline CDR1 and CDR2: DFQATT and SNEGSKA (reference sequence).

This clonotype was detected only a few times. The CDR3 spells CSLSSGSYNEQFF. Here the CDR3 DNA reads TGCAGTCTCTCTAGCGGTTCCTACAATGAGCAGTTCTTC. V is TRBV20-1 and J is TRBJ2-1, with 7 bases aligning to TRBD2. The junction had 5 bases not matched to a gene; V was cut back by 8 bases and J by 1 base. In germline, CDR1 is DFQATT, CDR2 SNEGSKA (reference sequence). This CDR3 region has 13 residues.

The gene calls are TRBV11-3 and TRBJ1-2, with D perhaps matching TRBD1 (5 bases). In germline, CDR1 is SGHNT, CDR2 YENEEA. The CDR3 sequence is 14 residues long. Trimming left V 5 bases short and J 4 bases short, with 14 bases between. The CDR3 coding sequence is TGTGCCAGCAGCGCCAAGACAGTCGGCTATGGCTACACCTTC. Translating gives CASSAKTVGYGYTF.

The chain carries TRBV6-5 and TRBJ2-3; 12 bases match TRBD2. The J segment lost 3 bases and the V segment lost 3 bases, leaving 1 base of the junction unmatched. The germline V gene has CDR1 MNHEY and CDR2 SVGAGI. This CDR3 is built from 15 residues. Written as DNA, the CDR3 is TGTGCCAGCAGTTATCTAGCGGGAGGGACAGATACGCAGTATTTT. It codes for CASSYLAGGTDTQYF.

The V call is TRBV9, the J call TRBJ2-1; 12 positions agree with TRBD2. Germline V gives CDR1 SGDLS, CDR2 YYNGEE. J lost 4 bases, V lost 3 bases, and 11 bases had no gene match. This CDR3 has 18 residues. The CDR3 loop is CASSEPSATSGSYNEQFF. In nucleotides, the CDR3 is TGTGCCAGCAGCGAGCCCTCGGCGACTAGCGGGAGTTACAATGAGCAGTTCTTC.

V is TRBV20-1 and J is TRBJ2-7; D call uncertain. V gave up 5 bases and J gave up 5 bases, with 19 bases separating them. Germline values: CDR1 DFQATT, CDR2 SNEGSKA (reference sequence). The CDR3 spans 14 residues. The CDR3 loop is CSAPPLGTFHEQYF. The CDR3 DNA follows: TGCAGTGCTCCCCCCCTAGGAACCTTCCACGAGCAGTACTTC.

This chain joins TRBV7-8 and TRBJ2-6; D is perhaps TRBD1 (7 bases). V was shortened by 5 bases and J by 4 bases, with 24 bases between the two germline ends. The V gene's germline CDR1 is SGHVS and CDR2 FQNEAQ. The CDR3 runs to 19 residues. The CDR3 reads CASSTRGQYREVGANVLTF. CDR3 bases: TGTGCCAGCAGCACCAGGGGACAGTATAGGGAGGTGGGGGCCAACGTCCTGACTTTC.

This clonotype has just a few counts. The chain recombines TRBV20-1 with TRBJ2-1; the match to TRBD2 covers 15 bases. The CDR3 totals 16 residues. Losses at the gene ends were 3 bases for V and 9 bases for J; bases not matched to a gene: 9. The germline gives CDR1 DFQATT, CDR2 SNEGSKA (reference sequence). In DNA, the CDR3 is TGCAGTGCTAGCTTTGGGACTAGCGGGAGGACTGCTGAGCAGTTCTTC. This codes for CSASFGTSGRTAEQFF.

The CDR3 DNA follows: TGCAGTGCTCTTGCCGGGACTAGCGGGAGGCCCACAGATACGCAGTATTTT. It translates to CSALAGTSGRPTDTQYF. This chain joins TRBV20-1 and TRBJ2-3; TRBD2 matches at 15 bases. The CDR3 is made up of 17 amino acids. J was trimmed by 2 bases and V by 5 bases; bases with no gene match: 8. The V gene's germline CDR1 is DFQATT and CDR2 SNEGSKA (reference sequence).

This clonotype was seen only a few times. The V call is TRBV29-1, the J call TRBJ2-6; D gene uncertain. The V gene lost 5 bases and the J gene lost 0 bases, with 11 bases spanning the gap. This CDR3 has 15 amino acids. Per germline, CDR1 SQVTM and CDR2 ANQGSEA. In DNA, the CDR3 is TGCAGCGTTCAGGCTTGGGGCTCTGGGGCCAACGTCCTGACTTTC. It translates to CSVQAWGSGANVLTF.

This clonotype occurred a few times. The rearrangement joins TRBV12-3 or TRBV12-4 to TRBJ2-4; D is possibly TRBD1 (6 bases). With 5 bases removed from V and 7 bases from J, the gap between germline ends came to 15 bases. The CDR3 extends over 14 amino acids. CDR3 protein: CASSLEGDRNIQYF. The CDR3 DNA follows: TGTGCCAGCAGTCTCGAGGGGGATCGGAACATTCAGTACTTC.

V usage is TRBV12-3 or TRBV12-4 and J usage is TRBJ1-4; D might be TRBD1 (5 bases). The CDR3 runs to 15 residues. Trimming took 5 bases from V and 1 from J, leaving 11 bases between them. CDR3 in amino acids: CASSLRVRTNEKLFF. The CDR3 nucleotides read TGTGCCAGCAGTCTCAGGGTTAGAACTAATGAAAAACTGTTTTTT.

This clonotype was counted many times. This chain links TRBV6-6 with TRBJ2-1; 10 nucleotides match TRBD1. Germline V gives CDR1 MNHNY, CDR2 SVGAGI (reference sequence). CDR3 length: 13 amino acids. V gave up 8 bases and J gave up 8 bases; unmatched junction bases: 6. For the CDR3, the DNA is TGTGCCAGCGGTTGGACAGGGGGGCATGAGCAGTTCTTC. Residues: CASGWTGGHEQFF.

This clonotype came up many times. The CDR3, as DNA: TGCAGTGCTGCTCAAAGGGAGACCCAGTACTTC. This translates into CSAAQRETQYF. V gene TRBV20-1 combines with J gene TRBJ2-5; no clear D gene. The V and J ends lost 5 bases and 5 bases respectively, with 9 bases between them. This CDR3 spans 11 amino acids. The germline V gene has CDR1 DFQATT and CDR2 SNEGSKA (reference sequence).

The CDR3 reads CASSYLGSHEQFF. CDR3 bases: TGTGCCAGCAGTTACCTGGGTAGTCATGAGCAGTTCTTC. This chain uses TRBV27 with TRBJ2-1; D unresolved. CDR1 and CDR2 (germline): MNHEY, SMNVEV (reference sequence). CDR3 length: 13 residues. Trimming took 4 bases from V and 8 from J, leaving 12 bases between them.

There are many counts of this clonotype. J is TRBJ2-7 and V is TRBV20-1, with D perhaps matching TRBD1 (6 bases). The germline V gene encodes CDR1 DFQATT and CDR2 SNEGSKA (reference sequence). Trimming took off 6 bases at V and 4 bases at J, with 10 bases between the two ends. The CDR3 has 11 residues. The CDR3 spells CSAPQGYEQYF. CDR3 DNA sequence: TGCAGTGCACCCCAGGGGTACGAGCAGTACTTC.

The table lists this clonotype with a count of one. J is TRBJ2-1 and V is TRBV7-2; D not certain. The germline V and J ends were trimmed by 3 bases and 4 bases, with 13 bases remaining between them. The CDR3 runs 15 residues. Germline CDR1 and CDR2: SGHTA and FQGNSA. CDR3 sequence: CASSFDILPYNEQFF. CDR3 coding DNA: TGTGCCAGCAGCTTCGACATCCTACCTTACAATGAGCAGTTCTTC.

This chain links TRBV29-1 with TRBJ1-1; weak D call: TRBD1 (6 bases). Trimming took 0 bases from V and 6 from J, leaving 17 bases between them. Germline V lookup: CDR1 SQVTM, CDR2 ANQGSEA. This CDR3 is 15 amino acids long. The CDR3, as DNA: TGCAGCGTTGAAGATCGAGGGGGGCCCAGGTCTGAAGCTTTCTTT. Translation gives CSVEDRGGPRSEAFF.